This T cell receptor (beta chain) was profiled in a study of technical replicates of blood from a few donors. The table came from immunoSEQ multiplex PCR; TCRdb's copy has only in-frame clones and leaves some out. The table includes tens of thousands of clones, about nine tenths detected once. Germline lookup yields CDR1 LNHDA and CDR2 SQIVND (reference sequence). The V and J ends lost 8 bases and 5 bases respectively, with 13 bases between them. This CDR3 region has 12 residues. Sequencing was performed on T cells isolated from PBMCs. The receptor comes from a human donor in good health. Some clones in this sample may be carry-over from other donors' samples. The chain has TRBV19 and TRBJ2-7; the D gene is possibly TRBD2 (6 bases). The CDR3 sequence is CASSGEVDEQYF. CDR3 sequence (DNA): TGTGCCAGTTCGGGAGAAGTTGACGAGCAGTACTTC.